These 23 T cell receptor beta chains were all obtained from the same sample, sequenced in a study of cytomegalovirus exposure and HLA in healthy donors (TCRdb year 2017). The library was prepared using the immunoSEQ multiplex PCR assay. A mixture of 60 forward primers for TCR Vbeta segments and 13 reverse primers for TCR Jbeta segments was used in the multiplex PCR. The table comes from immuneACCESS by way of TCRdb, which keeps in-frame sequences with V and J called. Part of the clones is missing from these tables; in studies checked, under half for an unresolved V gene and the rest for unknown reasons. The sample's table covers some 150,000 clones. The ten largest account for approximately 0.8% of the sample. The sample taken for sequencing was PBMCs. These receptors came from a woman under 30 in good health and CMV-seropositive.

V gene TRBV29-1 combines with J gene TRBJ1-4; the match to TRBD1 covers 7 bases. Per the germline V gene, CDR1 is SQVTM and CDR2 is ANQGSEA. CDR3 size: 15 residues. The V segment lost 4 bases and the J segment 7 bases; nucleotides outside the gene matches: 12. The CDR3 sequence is CSVGWNGDSPEKLFF. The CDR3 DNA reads TGCAGCGTTGGGTGGAATGGGGACAGCCCTGAAAAACTGTTTTTT.

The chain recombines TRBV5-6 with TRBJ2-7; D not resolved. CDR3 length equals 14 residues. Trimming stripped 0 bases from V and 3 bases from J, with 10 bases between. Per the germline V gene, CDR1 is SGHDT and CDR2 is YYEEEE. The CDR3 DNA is TGTGCCAGCAGCTTGGGGCCAGGTTTCTACGAGCAGTACTTC. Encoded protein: CASSLGPGFYEQYF.

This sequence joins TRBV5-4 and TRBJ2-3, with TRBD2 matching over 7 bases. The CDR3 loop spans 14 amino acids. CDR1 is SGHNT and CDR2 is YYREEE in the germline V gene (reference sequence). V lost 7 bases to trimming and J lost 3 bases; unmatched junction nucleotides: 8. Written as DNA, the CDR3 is TGTGCCAGCGCAACGAGCGGGAATACAGATACGCAGTATTTT. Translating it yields CASATSGNTDTQYF.

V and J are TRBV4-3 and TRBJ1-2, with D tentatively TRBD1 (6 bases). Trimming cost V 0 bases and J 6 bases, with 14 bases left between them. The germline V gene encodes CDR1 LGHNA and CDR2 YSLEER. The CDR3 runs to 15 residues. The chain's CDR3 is CASSQDYREMNGYTF. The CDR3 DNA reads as TGCGCCAGCAGCCAAGATTACAGGGAAATGAATGGCTACACCTTC.

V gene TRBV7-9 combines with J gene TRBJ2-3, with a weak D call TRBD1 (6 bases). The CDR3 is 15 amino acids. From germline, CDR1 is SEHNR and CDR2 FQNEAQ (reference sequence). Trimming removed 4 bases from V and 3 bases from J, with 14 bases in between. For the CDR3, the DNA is TGTGCCAGCAGCTCCGCAGGGACACGGACAGATACGCAGTATTTT. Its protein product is CASSSAGTRTDTQYF.

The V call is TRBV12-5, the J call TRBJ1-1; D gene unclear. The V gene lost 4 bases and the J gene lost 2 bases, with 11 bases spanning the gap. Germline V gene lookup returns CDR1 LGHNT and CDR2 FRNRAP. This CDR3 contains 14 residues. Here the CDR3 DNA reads TGTGCTAGTGGTTCCCCAGGTCTTAACACTGAAGCTTTCTTT. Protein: CASGSPGLNTEAFF.

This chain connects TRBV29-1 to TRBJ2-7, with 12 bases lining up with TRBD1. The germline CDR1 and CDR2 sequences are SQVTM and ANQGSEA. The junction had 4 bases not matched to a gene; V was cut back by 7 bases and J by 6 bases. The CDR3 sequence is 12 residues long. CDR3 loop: CSAGQGAVEQYF. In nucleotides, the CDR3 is TGCAGCGCGGGACAGGGGGCGGTCGAGCAGTACTTC.

CDR3 amino acids: CASSAPSGTRNNEQFF. The CDR3 DNA is TGTGCCAGCTCAGCTCCTAGCGGGACAAGAAACAATGAGCAGTTCTTC. The gene calls are TRBV18 and TRBJ2-1, with 9 bases fitting TRBD2. This CDR3 is 16 amino acids long. Germline V gene data show CDR1 as KGHSH and CDR2 as LQKENI. Germline trimming cut 5 bases from V and 5 bases from J; bases unmatched to any gene: 10.

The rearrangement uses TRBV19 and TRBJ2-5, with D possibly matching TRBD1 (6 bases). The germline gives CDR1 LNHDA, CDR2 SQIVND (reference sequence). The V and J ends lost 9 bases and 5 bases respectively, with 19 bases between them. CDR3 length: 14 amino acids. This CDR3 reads CASKGTGRDETQYF. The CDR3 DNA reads TGTGCCAGCAAGGGTACAGGGAGAGATGAGACCCAGTACTTC.

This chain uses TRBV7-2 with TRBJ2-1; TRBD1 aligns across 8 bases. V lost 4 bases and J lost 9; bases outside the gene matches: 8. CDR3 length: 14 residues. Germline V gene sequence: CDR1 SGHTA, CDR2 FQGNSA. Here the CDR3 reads CASSWDQGALEQFF. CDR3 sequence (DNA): TGTGCCAGCAGCTGGGATCAGGGGGCGCTTGAGCAGTTCTTC.

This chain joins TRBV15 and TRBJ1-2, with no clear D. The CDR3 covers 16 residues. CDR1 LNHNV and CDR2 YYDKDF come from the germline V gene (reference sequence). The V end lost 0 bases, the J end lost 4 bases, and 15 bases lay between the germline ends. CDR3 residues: CATSRDPYSGSYGYTF. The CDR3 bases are TGTGCCACCAGCAGAGACCCTTATTCGGGATCCTATGGCTACACCTTC.

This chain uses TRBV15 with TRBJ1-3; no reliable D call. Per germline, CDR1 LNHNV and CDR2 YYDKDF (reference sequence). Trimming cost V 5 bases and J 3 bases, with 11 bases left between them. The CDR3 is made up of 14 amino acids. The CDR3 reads CATSALGSGNTIYF. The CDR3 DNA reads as TGTGCCACCAGCGCTCTCGGGAGTGGAAACACCATATATTTT.

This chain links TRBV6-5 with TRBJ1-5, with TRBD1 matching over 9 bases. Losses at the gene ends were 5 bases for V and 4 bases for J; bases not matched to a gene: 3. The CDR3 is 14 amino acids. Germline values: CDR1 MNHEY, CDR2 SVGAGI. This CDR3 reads CASSQGTGNQPQHF. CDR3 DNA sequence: TGTGCCAGCAGTCAGGGGACAGGGAATCAGCCCCAGCATTTT.

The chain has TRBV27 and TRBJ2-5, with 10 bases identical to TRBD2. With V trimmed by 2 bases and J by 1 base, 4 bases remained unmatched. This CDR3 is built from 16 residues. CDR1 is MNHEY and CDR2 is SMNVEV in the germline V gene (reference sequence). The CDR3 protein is CASSLRGLAVQETQYF. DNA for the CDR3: TGTGCCAGCAGTTTACGTGGACTAGCGGTCCAAGAGACCCAGTACTTC.

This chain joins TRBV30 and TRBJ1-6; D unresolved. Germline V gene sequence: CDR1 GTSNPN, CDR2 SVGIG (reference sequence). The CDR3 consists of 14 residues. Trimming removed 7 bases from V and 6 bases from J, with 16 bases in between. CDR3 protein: CAYLTETLNSPLHF. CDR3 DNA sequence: TGTGCCTACCTGACTGAAACCCTTAATTCACCCCTCCACTTT.

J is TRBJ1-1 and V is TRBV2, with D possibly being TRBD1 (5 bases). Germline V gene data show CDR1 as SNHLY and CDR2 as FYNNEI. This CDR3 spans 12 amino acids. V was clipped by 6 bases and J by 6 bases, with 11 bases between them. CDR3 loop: CASSPTASEAFF. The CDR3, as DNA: TGTGCCAGCAGCCCGACAGCTTCTGAAGCTTTCTTT.

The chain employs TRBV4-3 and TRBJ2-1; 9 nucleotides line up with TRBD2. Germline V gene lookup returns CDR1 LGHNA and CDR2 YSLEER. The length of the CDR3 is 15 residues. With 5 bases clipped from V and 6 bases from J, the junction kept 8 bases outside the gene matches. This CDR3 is CASSYTTSGFNEQFF. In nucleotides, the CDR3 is TGCGCCAGCAGCTACACGACTAGCGGATTCAATGAGCAGTTCTTC.

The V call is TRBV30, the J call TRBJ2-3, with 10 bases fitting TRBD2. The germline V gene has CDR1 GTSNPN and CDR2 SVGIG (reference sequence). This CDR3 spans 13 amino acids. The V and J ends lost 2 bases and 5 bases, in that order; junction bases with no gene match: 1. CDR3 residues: CAWSSGRGDTQYF. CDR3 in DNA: TGTGCCTGGAGTAGCGGGAGGGGAGATACGCAGTATTTT.

CDR3 nucleotides: TGTGCCAGCAGCCAAGACTCAGGGTGGGCCGGCACCGGGGAGCTGTTTTTT. This codes for CASSQDSGWAGTGELFF. V and J are TRBV14 and TRBJ2-2; perhaps TRBD1 as D (5 bases). This CDR3 is built from 17 residues. CDR1 and CDR2 from the germline V gene are SGHDN and FVKESK. Trimming removed 0 bases from V and 4 bases from J, with 15 bases in between.

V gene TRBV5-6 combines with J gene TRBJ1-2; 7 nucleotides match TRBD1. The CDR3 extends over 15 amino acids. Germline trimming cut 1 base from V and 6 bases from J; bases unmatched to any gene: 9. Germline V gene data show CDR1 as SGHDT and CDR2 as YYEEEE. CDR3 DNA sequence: TGTGCCAGCAGCTTGAAACAGGGGTTCTATAATGGCTACACCTTC. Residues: CASSLKQGFYNGYTF.

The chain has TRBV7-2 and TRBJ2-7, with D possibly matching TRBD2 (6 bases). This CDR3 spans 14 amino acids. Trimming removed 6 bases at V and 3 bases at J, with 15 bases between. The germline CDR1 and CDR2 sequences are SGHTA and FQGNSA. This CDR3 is CASRSGQPVYEQYF. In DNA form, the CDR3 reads TGTGCCAGCAGGAGCGGGCAACCAGTCTACGAGCAGTACTTC.

CDR3 in amino acids: CASSLAGGNTDTQYF. As DNA, the CDR3 is TGTGCCAGCAGCCTTGCCGGGGGAAACACAGATACGCAGTATTTT. J is TRBJ2-3 and V is TRBV7-2; possible D gene TRBD2, 6 bases. This CDR3 is built from 15 residues. V lost 5 bases and J 2 bases, leaving 14 bases between the germline ends. Germline V gene data show CDR1 as SGHTA and CDR2 as FQGNSA.

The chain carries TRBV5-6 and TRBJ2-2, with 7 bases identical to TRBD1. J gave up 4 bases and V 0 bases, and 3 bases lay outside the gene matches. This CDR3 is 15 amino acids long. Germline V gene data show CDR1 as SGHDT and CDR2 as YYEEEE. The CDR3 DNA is TGTGCCAGCAGCTTGGTCGCAGGGGGCACCGGGGAGCTGTTTTTT. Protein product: CASSLVAGGTGELFF.